Below, one TCR beta chain is given with its context. Its antigen remains unidentified. Base qualities are not recorded, but no much larger clone differs from it by a single base. Donors were healthy HIV-negative adults with no recently reported acute infections or vaccinations. Every donor was a Caucasian adult residing in Nashville, Tennessee, USA. CD4+ T cells were enriched by magnetic negative selection, after which naive cells were positively selected on CD45RA and the negative fraction was taken as the memory subset. Blood was collected by leukapheresis, and PBMCs were isolated by Ficoll-Histopaque density gradient centrifugation and then cryopreserved in liquid nitrogen vapor phase. Purity and quantity of every magnetically sorted T cell population were checked by analytical flow cytometry. Each sorted fraction had its genomic DNA isolated and then quantified by UV absorbance on a Nanodrop 2000c.

The data belong to a study of shared clonotypes between healthy human individuals (TCRdb year 2020). Turning to the overall study: Two women and a few men aged 18 to 49 years were included in the cohort. For each donor, three plates each were used for CD4 naive and CD4 memory, two plates were used for CD8 naive, and one plate was used for CD8 memory. To estimate repertoire size and how much clonotype sharing occurs between individuals, the study deeply sequenced the blood TCR repertoires of several healthy adults. Different laboratories and diverse techniques were used to prepare libraries and sequence TCR repertoires, to increase sequencing depth and limit assay-specific biases. Between about 0.85 and 8.9 billion PBMCs per donor were obtained by leukapheresis. What the authors observed across the whole study: The genetic and exposure-history diversity represented was limited by the small number of donors. Around 5% of naive CD4, 3.5% of naive CD8, about 2.5% of memory CD4, and 0.35% to 0.5% of memory CD8 clonotypes were shared across four donors. Sampling was limited to blood, and TCR repertoires in tissue likely differ from TCR repertoires in blood. Rarefaction of sorted-subset datasets indicated incomplete sequencing despite the large sequencing depth. Naive subsets generally had larger estimated clonotype richness than memory subsets. Compared with non-shared clonotypes, clonotypes shared by all four sorted-subset donors had higher generation probabilities. Pairwise subsampling indicated that sequencing depth was expected to affect the degree of clonotype sharing among donors.

TCR CDR3 regions were amplified from genomic DNA by multiplex PCR using the deep immunoSEQ assay. Extracted genomic DNA from each cell subset was spread evenly across all wells of several immunoSEQ 96-well plates, with each plate serving as a replicate. For sorted subsets, roughly 190 ng of genomic DNA, equivalent to about 30,000 T cell genomes, went into each replicate PCR. The purified libraries were quantified using a Qubit 3.0 fluorometer, sized with a Bioanalyzer 2100, and then quantified again using the KAPA Library Quantification kit. Every immunoSEQ 96-well plate was sequenced on a dedicated single-read 150-cycle Illumina NextSeq 550 flow cell. Under the source paper's analysis protocol: Because the immunoSEQ output included only junctional sequences and no quality scores, the filtering could not be the same as the filtering used for full-length reads. To assign V/J genes and CDR3, sequences were annotated against IMGT germline references using PyIR, a Python wrapper for IgBLAST v1.9. Any read was removed if the V/J assignment was weak (E-value above 1e-6), the CDR3 was missing, or the read contained stop codons, out-of-frame junctions, or ambiguous translated residues. A V3J clonotype was defined by an identical inferred V gene, J gene, and CDR3 amino acid sequence. The percentage overlap between two repertoires was calculated by dividing the number of shared unique clonotypes by the size of the smaller repertoire. Richness of each repertoire was evaluated using RTK rarefaction, the Chao1 estimator, and Recon v2.1 estimates of unobserved clonotypes. Generation probabilities for all TCRbeta clonotypes obtained by the gDNA method from a handful of donors were computed using OLGA. TCRdb re-hosts the immuneACCESS table, in-frame sequences only. Its copies lack some clones; in the studies checked, an unresolved V gene accounts for under half of them, and the cause for the rest is not known. That table supplies the V and J calls and clone size; D and trimming were determined from the DNA. This sample comprises around 1 million clones, over 60% of them detected only once. Approximately 1.5% of the sample comes from the top ten.

CDR1 and CDR2 (SGHDT, YYEEEE) derive from the germline V gene. V sheds 0 bases and J sheds 0 bases, leaving 7 bases between their ends. Its CDR3 holds 15 amino acids, cysteine through phenylalanine. Left in the record is the CDR3 DNA by itself, 45 bases read in frame from the first base. This TCR derives from a man between 18 and 35 years old in good health. The chain is made from TRBV5-6 and TRBJ1-5; no D gene is confidently identified. The sample was memory CD4+ T cells sorted from blood. In light of the paper, this sample's cell subset or site label describes: CD45RA-negative fraction. Here is the DNA: TGTGCCAGCAGCTTGGGGCAGCTTAGCAATCAGCCCCAGCATTTT. Its protein is CASSLGQLSNQPQHF.